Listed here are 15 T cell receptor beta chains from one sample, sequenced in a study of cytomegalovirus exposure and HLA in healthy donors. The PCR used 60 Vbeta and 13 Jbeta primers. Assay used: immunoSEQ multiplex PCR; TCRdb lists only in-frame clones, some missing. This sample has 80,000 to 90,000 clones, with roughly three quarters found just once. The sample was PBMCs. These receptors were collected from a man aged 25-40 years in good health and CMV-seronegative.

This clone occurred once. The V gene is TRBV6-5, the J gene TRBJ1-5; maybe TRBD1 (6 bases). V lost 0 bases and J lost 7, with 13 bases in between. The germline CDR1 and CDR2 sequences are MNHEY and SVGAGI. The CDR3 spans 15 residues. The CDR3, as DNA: TGTGCCAGCAGTTACTCGTCAGGGGCGGTCCAGCCCCAGCATTTT. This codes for CASSYSSGAVQPQHF.

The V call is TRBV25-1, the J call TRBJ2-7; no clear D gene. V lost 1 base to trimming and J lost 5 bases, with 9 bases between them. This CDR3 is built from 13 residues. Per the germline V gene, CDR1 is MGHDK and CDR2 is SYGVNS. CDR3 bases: TGTGCCAGCAGTGAATCCCCCCTTAACGAGCAGTACTTC. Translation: CASSESPLNEQYF.

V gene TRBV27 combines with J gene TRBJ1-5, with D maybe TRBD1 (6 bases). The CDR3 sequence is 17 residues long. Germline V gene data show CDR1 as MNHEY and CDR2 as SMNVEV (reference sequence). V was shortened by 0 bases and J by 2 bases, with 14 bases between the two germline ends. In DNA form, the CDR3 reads TGTGCCAGCAGTTTATCAGGGAGGGGGGGAGGCAATCAGCCCCAGCATTTT. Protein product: CASSLSGRGGGNQPQHF.

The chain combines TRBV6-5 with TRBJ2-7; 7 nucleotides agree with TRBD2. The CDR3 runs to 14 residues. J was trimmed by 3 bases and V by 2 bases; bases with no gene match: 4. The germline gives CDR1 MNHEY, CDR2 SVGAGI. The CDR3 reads CASSYSGDIYEQYF. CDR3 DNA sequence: TGTGCCAGCAGTTACAGCGGGGATATCTACGAGCAGTACTTC.

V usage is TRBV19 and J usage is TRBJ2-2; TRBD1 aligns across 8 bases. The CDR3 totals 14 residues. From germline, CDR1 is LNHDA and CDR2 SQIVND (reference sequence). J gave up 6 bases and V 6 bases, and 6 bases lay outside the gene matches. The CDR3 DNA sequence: TGTGCCAGTAGGACAACAGGGGGTTCCGGGGAGCTGTTTTTT. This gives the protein CASRTTGGSGELFF. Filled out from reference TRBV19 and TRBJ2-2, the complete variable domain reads DGGITQSPKYLFRKEGQNVTLSCEQNLNHDAMYWYRQDPGQGLRLIYYSQIVNDFQKGDIAEGYSVSREKKESFPLTVTSAQKNPTAFYLCASRTTGGSGELFFGEGSRLTVL.

The chain's CDR3 is CASIFGTGFYEQYF. The CDR3 bases are TGTGCCAGCATATTCGGGACAGGATTCTACGAGCAGTACTTC. This sequence joins TRBV6-1 and TRBJ2-7, with 8 bases lining up with TRBD1. CDR3 size: 14 residues. CDR1 is MNHNS, CDR2 SASEGT, per germline. V trimming: 7 bases; J trimming: 3 bases; junction bases outside the gene matches: 8.

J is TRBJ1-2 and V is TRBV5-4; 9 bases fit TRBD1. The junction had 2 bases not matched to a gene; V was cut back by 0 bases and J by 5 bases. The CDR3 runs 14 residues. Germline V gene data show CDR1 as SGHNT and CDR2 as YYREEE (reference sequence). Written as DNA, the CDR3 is TGTGCCAGCAGCTTGGCACAGGGGGCGTATGGCTACACCTTC. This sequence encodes CASSLAQGAYGYTF.

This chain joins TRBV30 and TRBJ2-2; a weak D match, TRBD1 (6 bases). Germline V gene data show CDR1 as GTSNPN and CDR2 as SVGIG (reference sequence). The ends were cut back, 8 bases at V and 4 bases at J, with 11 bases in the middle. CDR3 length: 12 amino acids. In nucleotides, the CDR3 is TGTGCCCAGGGGTTTGTCACCGGGGAGCTGTTTTTT. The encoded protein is CAQGFVTGELFF.

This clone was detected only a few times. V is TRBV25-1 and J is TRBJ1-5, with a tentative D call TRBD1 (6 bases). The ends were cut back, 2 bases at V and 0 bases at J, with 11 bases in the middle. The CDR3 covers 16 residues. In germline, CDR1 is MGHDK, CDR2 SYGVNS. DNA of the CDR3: TGTGCCAGCAGTGAACGAGAGACAGGTAGCAATCAGCCCCAGCATTTT. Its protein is CASSERETGSNQPQHF.

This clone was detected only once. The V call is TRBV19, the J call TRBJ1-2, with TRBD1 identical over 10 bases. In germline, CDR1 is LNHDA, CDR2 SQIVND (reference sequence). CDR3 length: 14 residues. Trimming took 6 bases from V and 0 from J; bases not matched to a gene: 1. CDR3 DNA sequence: TGTGCCAGTAGGACAGGGGGCACTAACTATGGCTACACCTTC. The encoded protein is CASRTGGTNYGYTF.

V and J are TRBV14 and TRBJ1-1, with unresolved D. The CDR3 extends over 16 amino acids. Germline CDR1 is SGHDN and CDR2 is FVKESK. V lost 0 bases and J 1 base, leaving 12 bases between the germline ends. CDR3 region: CASSQDFGLRNTEAFF. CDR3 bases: TGTGCCAGCAGCCAAGATTTCGGGTTGAGGAACACTGAAGCTTTCTTT.

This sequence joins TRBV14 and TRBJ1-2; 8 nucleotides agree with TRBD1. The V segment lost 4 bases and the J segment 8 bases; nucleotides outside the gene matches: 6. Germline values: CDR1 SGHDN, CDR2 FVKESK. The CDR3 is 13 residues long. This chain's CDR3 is CASSPGSGGGYTF. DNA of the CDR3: TGTGCCAGCAGCCCAGGGTCAGGGGGCGGCTACACCTTC.

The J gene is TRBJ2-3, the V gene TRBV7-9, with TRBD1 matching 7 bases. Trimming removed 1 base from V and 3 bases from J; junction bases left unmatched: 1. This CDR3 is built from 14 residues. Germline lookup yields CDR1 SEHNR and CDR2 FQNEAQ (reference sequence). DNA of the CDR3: TGTGCCAGCAGCTTAGACAGGGGAACAGATACGCAGTATTTT. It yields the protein CASSLDRGTDTQYF.

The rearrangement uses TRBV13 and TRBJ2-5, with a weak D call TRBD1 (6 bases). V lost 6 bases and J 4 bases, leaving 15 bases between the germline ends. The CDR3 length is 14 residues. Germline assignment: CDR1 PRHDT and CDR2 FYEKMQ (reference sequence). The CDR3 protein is CASSGRGGAETQYF. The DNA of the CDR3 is TGTGCCAGCAGTGGCAGAGGGGGTGCAGAGACCCAGTACTTC. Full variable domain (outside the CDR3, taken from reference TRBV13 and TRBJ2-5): AAGVIQSPRHLIKEKRETATLKCYPIPRHDTVYWYQQGPGQDPQFLISFYEKMQSDKGSIPDRFSAQQFSDYHSELNMSSLELGDSALYFCASSGRGGAETQYFGPGTRLLVL.

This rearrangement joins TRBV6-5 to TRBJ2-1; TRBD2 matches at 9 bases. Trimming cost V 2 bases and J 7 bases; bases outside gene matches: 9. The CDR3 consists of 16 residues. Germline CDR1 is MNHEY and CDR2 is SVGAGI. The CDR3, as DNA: TGTGCCAGCAGTTACGTCGGCGGGGGGGCCGGTAATGAGCAGTTCTTC. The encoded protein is CASSYVGGGAGNEQFF.